This is a list of T cell receptor beta chains from one sample in a study of Tregs in tolerant kidney transplant recipients. Produced via immunoSEQ multiplex PCR; TCRdb's table is partial and in-frame only. The data contain around 230,000 clones, roughly four fifths of them singletons. Sequenced: CD4+ T cells from blood. The receptor source for this set is a human donor in good health. Each CDR3 is given with its conserved first and last residue. A D gene is named only where the DNA matches it firmly.

J gene: TRBJ2-2; V gene: TRBV18; D gene: -; CDR3 protein: CASSPPTRTGELFF; CDR3 DNA: TGTGCCAGCTCACCACCCACTCGTACCGGGGAGCTGTTTTTT
J gene: TRBJ2-5; V gene: TRBV18; D gene: TRBD2; CDR3 protein: CASSPWGGQETQYF; CDR3 DNA: TGTGCCAGCTCACCATGGGGGGGGCAAGAGACCCAGTACTTC
J gene: TRBJ1-2; V gene: TRBV12-5; D gene: -; CDR3 protein: CASGFDKTEAKGYGYTF; CDR3 DNA: TGTGCTAGTGGTTTTGACAAGACAGAGGCAAAGGGGTACGGCTACACCTTC
J gene: TRBJ2-1; V gene: TRBV5-5; D gene: TRBD1; CDR3 protein: CASSRGTAEPNEQFF; CDR3 DNA: TGTGCCAGCAGCCGAGGGACAGCCGAACCCAATGAGCAGTTCTTC
J gene: TRBJ2-1; V gene: TRBV19; D gene: -; CDR3 protein: CASSGRSSYNEQFF; CDR3 DNA: TGTGCCAGTAGTGGTAGGAGCTCCTACAATGAGCAGTTCTTC
J gene: TRBJ2-5; V gene: TRBV5-6; D gene: -; CDR3 protein: CASSLQPVRQETQYF; CDR3 DNA: TGTGCCAGCAGCTTGCAGCCGGTTCGCCAAGAGACCCAGTACTTC
J gene: TRBJ1-5; V gene: TRBV15; D gene: -; CDR3 protein: CATSRTGNQPQHF; CDR3 DNA: TGTGCCACCAGTCGGACGGGCAATCAGCCCCAGCATTTT
J gene: TRBJ1-4; V gene: TRBV4-1; D gene: -; CDR3 protein: CASSQVRVEKLFF; CDR3 DNA: TGCGCCAGCAGCCAAGTTAGGGTGGAAAAACTGTTTTTT
J gene: TRBJ2-3; V gene: TRBV30; D gene: TRBD2; CDR3 protein: CAWSFGGAADTQYF; CDR3 DNA: TGTGCCTGGAGTTTCGGGGGGGCCGCAGATACGCAGTATTTT
J gene: TRBJ1-1; V gene: TRBV7-8; D gene: -; CDR3 protein: CASSHRGGTVNTEAFF; CDR3 DNA: TGTGCCAGCAGCCATAGGGGGGGGACGGTGAACACTGAAGCTTTCTTT